These 13 T cell receptor beta chains came from one sample sequenced in a study of shared clonotypes between healthy human individuals. The method was immunoSEQ multiplex PCR; TCRdb's version includes in-frame clones alone and lacks a portion of them. The table lists approximately 1.4 million clones, roughly 98% of them singletons. Sequenced material: naive CD4+ T cells sorted from blood. Documented subset: CD45RA+ positively selected. The receptors derive from a man aged 30 to 39 in good health.

The chain joins TRBV11-3 to TRBJ2-2; 13 bases align to TRBD2. The junction had 12 bases not matched to a gene; V was cut back by 5 bases and J by 3 bases. Germline V gene sequence: CDR1 SGHNT, CDR2 YENEEA. The CDR3 runs to 19 residues. CDR3 amino acids: CASSQSLAGGPFDTGELFF. The CDR3 region has the DNA TGTGCCAGCAGCCAATCACTAGCGGGAGGGCCGTTTGACACCGGGGAGCTGTTTTTT.

The chain links TRBV28 to TRBJ2-3; perhaps TRBD1 as D (5 bases). Germline values: CDR1 MDHEN, CDR2 SYDVKM. Deletions cut 4 bases from V and 11 bases from J, with 10 bases between. CDR3 size: 11 residues. CDR3 DNA sequence: TGTGCCAGCAGTTCTCCCAGGGAGCAGTATTTT. It translates to CASSSPREQYF.

The genes are TRBV15 and TRBJ2-7; possibly TRBD2 for D (6 bases). CDR1 LNHNV and CDR2 YYDKDF come from the germline V gene (reference sequence). The ends were cut back, 1 base at V and 4 bases at J, with 14 bases in the middle. This CDR3 region has 15 residues. DNA for the CDR3: TGTGCCACCAGCAGAGTTTCCGGGAGAGATTACGAGCAGTACTTC. It codes for CATSRVSGRDYEQYF.

V usage is TRBV19 and J usage is TRBJ1-1; maybe TRBD1 (6 bases). The ends were cut back, 5 bases at V and 4 bases at J, with 14 bases in the middle. The CDR3 runs to 14 residues. CDR1 and CDR2 from the germline V gene are LNHDA and SQIVND (reference sequence). DNA for the CDR3: TGTGCCAGTAGTCCTTCAGGGGTTATCACTGAAGCTTTCTTT. It specifies CASSPSGVITEAFF.

Here the CDR3 reads CASSSPDSGNTIYF. Written as DNA, the CDR3 is TGCGCCAGCAGCTCCCCAGACTCTGGAAACACCATATATTTT. The V gene is TRBV5-1, the J gene TRBJ1-3; D not certain. The CDR3 length is 14 residues. V gave up 3 bases and J gave up 0 bases, with 7 bases separating them. Germline V gene lookup returns CDR1 SGHRS and CDR2 YFSETQ.

As to this clone: The sample contains more than one DNA sequence encoding this CDR3. V usage is TRBV5-1 and J usage is TRBJ1-3; D is unresolved. V lost 0 bases and J 4 bases, leaving 11 bases between the germline ends. The CDR3 is 15 amino acids. Germline V gene lookup returns CDR1 SGHRS and CDR2 YFSETQ. The CDR3 loop is CASSLGSGSGNTIYF. CDR3 sequence (DNA): TGCGCCAGCAGCTTGGGGTCCGGGTCGGGAAACACCATATATTTT.

The gene calls are TRBV18 and TRBJ2-1; D remains unclear. Germline CDR1 and CDR2: KGHSH and LQKENI. This CDR3 is 15 amino acids long. The V gene lost 2 bases and the J gene lost 0 bases, with 8 bases spanning the gap. CDR3 protein: CASSPTASSYNEQFF. The CDR3 nucleotides are TGTGCCAGCTCACCAACGGCGAGCTCCTACAATGAGCAGTTCTTC. The variable domain in full, with the rest retrieved from reference TRBV18 and TRBJ2-1, is NAGVMQNPRHLVRRRGQEARLRCSPMKGHSHVYWYRQLPEEGLKFMVYLQKENIIDESGMPKERFSAEFPKEGPSILRIQQVVRGDSAAYFCASSPTASSYNEQFFGPGTRLTVL.

The rearrangement uses TRBV19 and TRBJ2-7; 8 positions agree with TRBD1. V trimming: 6 bases; J trimming: 2 bases; junction bases outside the gene matches: 12. CDR3 length: 16 amino acids. Germline CDR1 is LNHDA and CDR2 is SQIVND (reference sequence). This CDR3 reads CASSSGRTGTPYEQYF. CDR3 in DNA: TGTGCCAGTAGCTCCGGCCGGACAGGGACCCCCTACGAGCAGTACTTC.

The genes are TRBV30 and TRBJ1-5; no clear D. The CDR3 is 13 amino acids. Germline CDR1 GTSNPN, CDR2 SVGIG (reference sequence). V was cut by 3 bases and J by 4 bases, with 10 bases left in between. DNA of the CDR3: TGTGCCTGGAGGGAGAGACCAAATCAGCCCCAGCATTTT. Translation gives CAWRERPNQPQHF. Filled out from reference TRBV30 and TRBJ1-5, the complete variable domain reads SQTIHQWPATLVQPVGSPLSLECTVEGTSNPNLYWYRQAAGRGLQLLFYSVGIGQISSEVPQNLSASRPQDRQFILSSKKLLLSDSGFYLCAWRERPNQPQHFGDGTRLSIL.

CDR3 sequence (DNA): TGTGCCAGCGGGGCCTTCGGTGAAAAACTGTTTTTT. Translated: CASGAFGEKLFF. The rearrangement links TRBV6-6 to TRBJ1-4; perhaps TRBD1 as D (5 bases). V dropped 8 bases and J dropped 7 bases, with 11 bases sitting between them. Germline assignment: CDR1 MNHNY and CDR2 SVGAGI (reference sequence). CDR3 size: 12 residues.

The chain joins TRBV7-2 to TRBJ1-2, with D maybe TRBD1 (5 bases). The CDR3 loop spans 13 amino acids. The V gene lost 5 bases and the J gene lost 3 bases, with 10 bases spanning the gap. In germline, CDR1 is SGHTA, CDR2 FQGNSA. CDR3 residues: CASSIGTHYGYTF. The DNA of the CDR3 is TGTGCCAGCAGCATCGGGACCCACTATGGCTACACCTTC.

J is TRBJ2-7 and V is TRBV5-4; D may be TRBD1 (6 bases). Trimming pared 2 bases from V and 5 bases from J, leaving 20 bases between. The germline V gene encodes CDR1 SGHNT and CDR2 YYREEE (reference sequence). This CDR3 is 16 amino acids long. CDR3 DNA sequence: TGTGCCAGCAGCTTAGCACCGACCGGACAGAAGAACGAGCAGTACTTC. Its protein product is CASSLAPTGQKNEQYF.

The V call is TRBV30, the J call TRBJ1-4, with D unclear. Germline loops: CDR1 GTSNPN, CDR2 SVGIG (reference sequence). Trimming cost V 3 bases and J 0 bases, with 5 bases left between them. CDR3 length: 13 residues. The CDR3 region has the DNA TGTGCCTGGAGCGGGTCAACTAATGAAAAACTGTTTTTT. It encodes CAWSGSTNEKLFF.